Listed below are T cell receptor beta chains from one sample, sequenced in a study of T cells after yellow fever vaccination. TCRdb analysed the 5' RACE reads with MiXCR anew, one entry per CDR3 protein. Among 100,000 to 150,000 distinct CDR3 sequences listed, 7.4% were seen once. Sequencing was performed on CD4+ T cells sorted from PBMCs, taken around 10 days after the first yellow fever vaccination. The origin of the receptors is a man aged 18 to 30 who received the YFV17D yellow fever vaccine. CDR3s include the opening cysteine and the closing phenylalanine or tryptophan. The D gene is left open where the match is weak. Clone size is not always given. Where it is, it says once, few, many or a class for expanded clones.

V: TRBV15
J: TRBJ2-5
size: many
D: -
CDR3: CATSNQFSPGETQYF
DNA: TGTGCCACCAGCAATCAGTTTTCCCCGGGGGAGACCCAGTACTTC

V: TRBV10-2
J: TRBJ1-1
size: many
D: -
CDR3: CASSPPGGFDTEAFF
DNA: TGCGCCAGCTCTCCCCCTGGGGGGTTTGACACTGAAGCTTTCTTT

V: TRBV5-5
J: TRBJ1-5
size: many
D: -
CDR3: CASSPVSFNQPQHF
DNA: TGTGCCAGCAGTCCCGTTTCCTTCAATCAGCCCCAGCATTTT

V: TRBV12-3/TRBV12-4
J: TRBJ2-3
size: many
D: TRBD2
CDR3: CASRGLAGAYTQYF
DNA: TGTGCCAGCAGAGGACTAGCGGGGGCGTATACGCAGTATTTT

V: TRBV7-3
J: TRBJ2-4
size: many
D: TRBD2
CDR3: CASSLTGVAGAKNIQYF
DNA: TGTGCCAGCAGCTTAACTGGGGTAGCGGGGGCCAAAAACATTCAGTACTTC

V: TRBV6-2/TRBV6-3
J: TRBJ2-3
size: many
D: TRBD1
CDR3: CASSSRTGKGTDTQYF
DNA: TGTGCCAGCAGTTCACGGACAGGCAAAGGCACAGATACGCAGTATTTT

V: TRBV15
J: TRBJ2-6
size: many
D: -
CDR3: CATSRGRYSGANVLTF
DNA: TGTGCCACCAGCAGGGGCAGATACTCTGGGGCCAACGTCCTGACTTTC

V: TRBV10-3
J: TRBJ2-1
size: many
D: -
CDR3: CAISEMGANEQFF
DNA: TGTGCCATCAGTGAAATGGGGGCCAATGAGCAGTTCTTC

V: TRBV19
J: TRBJ1-4
size: many
D: TRBD1
CDR3: CASSIRDSNNEKLFF
DNA: TGTGCCAGTAGTATACGGGACAGTAATAATGAAAAACTGTTTTTT

V: TRBV12-3/TRBV12-4
J: TRBJ1-6
size: -
D: -
CDR3: CASSQGVGNSPLHF
DNA: TGTGCCAGCAGCCAGGGTGTGGGGAATTCACCCCTCCACTTT

V: TRBV20-1
J: TRBJ1-1
size: many
D: TRBD1
CDR3: CSGAGTANTEAFF
DNA: TGCAGTGGCGCCGGGACAGCGAACACTGAAGCTTTCTTT

V: TRBV4-1
J: TRBJ2-1
size: -
D: TRBD1
CDR3: CASSTGQGPNNEQFF
DNA: TGCGCCAGCAGCACGGGACAGGGGCCCAACAATGAGCAGTTCTTC

V: TRBV20-1
J: TRBJ2-1
size: many
D: TRBD2
CDR3: CSASERTSGGDEQFF
DNA: TGCAGTGCGTCCGAGCGGACTAGCGGGGGGGATGAGCAGTTCTTC

V: TRBV20-1
J: TRBJ2-5
size: -
D: -
CDR3: CRGGNQETQYF
DNA: TGCAGAGGCGGGAACCAAGAGACCCAGTACTTC

V: TRBV5-6
J: TRBJ1-2
size: many
D: TRBD1
CDR3: CASSFDRAYGYTF
DNA: TGTGCCAGCAGCTTCGACAGGGCCTATGGCTACACCTTC

V: TRBV4-3
J: TRBJ2-7
size: many
D: -
CDR3: CASSQDASAAPYSYEQYF
DNA: TGCGCCAGCAGCCAAGACGCTAGTGCAGCGCCTTACTCCTACGAGCAGTACTTC

V: TRBV7-9
J: TRBJ1-2
size: many
D: -
CDR3: CASSLEGGGRSRYTF
DNA: TGTGCCAGCAGCTTAGAGGGGGGAGGTAGGAGTCGCTACACCTTC

V: TRBV2
J: TRBJ1-1
size: many
D: -
CDR3: CASSGRGAGEAFF
DNA: TGTGCCAGCAGTGGTCGGGGGGCTGGTGAAGCTTTCTTT

V: TRBV5-1
J: TRBJ1-5
size: few
D: TRBD1
CDR3: CASRPGQHSNQPQHF
DNA: TGCGCCAGCAGACCGGGACAGCATAGCAATCAGCCCCAGCATTTT

V: TRBV14
J: TRBJ2-2
size: many
D: TRBD2
CDR3: CASSQTRGGLSRTGELFF
DNA: TGTGCCAGCAGCCAAACGCGGGGGGGCCTGAGTAGGACCGGGGAGCTGTTTTTT

V: TRBV5-7
J: TRBJ2-1
size: many
D: -
CDR3: CASSLGASRDNEQFF
DNA: TGTGCCAGCAGCTTGGGGGCTAGCCGGGACAATGAGCAGTTCTTC

V: TRBV29-1
J: TRBJ2-5
size: many
D: -
CDR3: CSVDLGARAETQYF
DNA: TGCAGCGTTGATCTGGGGGCGCGGGCAGAGACCCAGTACTTC

V: TRBV24-1
J: TRBJ1-2
size: many
D: TRBD1
CDR3: CATSRDSTYGYTF
DNA: TGTGCCACCAGTCGGGACAGCACTTATGGCTACACCTTC

V: TRBV29-1
J: TRBJ1-4
size: many
D: TRBD1
CDR3: CSARDRGEKLFF
DNA: TGCAGCGCCCGGGACAGGGGGGAAAAACTGTTTTTT

V: TRBV4-2
J: TRBJ2-4
size: many
D: -
CDR3: CASSQDRARENIQYF
DNA: TGTGCCAGCAGCCAAGATCGGGCCCGGGAAAACATTCAGTACTTC

V: TRBV2
J: TRBJ1-1
size: many
D: -
CDR3: CASQGALNTEAFF
DNA: TGTGCCAGCCAAGGAGCGTTGAACACTGAAGCTTTCTTT

V: TRBV7-8
J: TRBJ2-1
size: few
D: TRBD2
CDR3: CASSFIRASGGAYNEQFF
DNA: TGTGCCAGCAGCTTCATTCGTGCTTCGGGGGGGGCCTACAATGAGCAGTTCTTC

V: TRBV20-1
J: TRBJ1-1
size: -
D: -
CDR3: CCGGHAGGANTEAFF
DNA: TGCTGCGGCGGCCACGCGGGGGGTGCGAACACTGAAGCTTTCTTT

V: TRBV25-1
J: TRBJ2-3
size: many
D: -
CDR3: CASSGAPGRISTDTQYF
DNA: TGTGCCAGCAGTGGCGCCCCGGGAAGGATTAGCACAGATACGCAGTATTTT

V: TRBV5-4
J: TRBJ2-2
size: few
D: -
CDR3: CASSFGFPNTGELFF
DNA: TGTGCCAGCAGCTTTGGTTTCCCGAACACCGGGGAGCTGTTTTTT

V: TRBV5-1
J: TRBJ2-1
size: many
D: -
CDR3: CASSEGSGYNEQFF
DNA: TGCGCCAGCAGCGAAGGTTCAGGTTACAATGAGCAGTTCTTC

V: TRBV12-3/TRBV12-4
J: TRBJ2-7
size: many
D: TRBD2
CDR3: CASSFAGGGYEQYF
DNA: TGTGCCAGCAGTTTCGCGGGCGGGGGCTACGAGCAGTACTTC

V: TRBV30
J: TRBJ2-6
size: -
D: TRBD2
CDR3: CAWELSGTSGAGANVLTF
DNA: TGTGCCTGGGAATTATCCGGGACTAGCGGGGCTGGGGCCAACGTCCTGACTTTC

V: TRBV5-4
J: TRBJ2-1
size: many
D: -
CDR3: CASSLHGAYEQFF
DNA: TGTGCCAGCAGCTTGCATGGGGCATATGAGCAGTTCTTC

V: TRBV6-5
J: TRBJ2-1
size: -
D: -
CDR3: CASSYSGRGWDEQFF
DNA: TGTGCCAGCAGTTACTCGGGGCGGGGCTGGGATGAGCAGTTCTTC

V: TRBV7-2
J: TRBJ2-7
size: many
D: -
CDR3: CASSLAGGPSYEQYF
DNA: TGTGCCAGCAGCTTAGCAGGGGGACCCTCCTACGAGCAGTACTTC

V: TRBV7-9
J: TRBJ1-1
size: many
D: -
CDR3: CASSLDQGEAFF
DNA: TGTGCCAGCAGCTTAGACCAGGGTGAAGCTTTCTTT

V: TRBV29-1
J: TRBJ1-1
size: many
D: -
CDR3: CSGYRVRTEAFF
DNA: TGCAGCGGCTACAGGGTTAGGACTGAAGCTTTCTTT

V: TRBV6-2/TRBV6-3
J: TRBJ1-4
size: many
D: -
CDR3: CASSYYPISGTASTNEKLFF
DNA: TGTGCCAGCAGTTACTACCCCATTTCCGGGACTGCGTCCACTAATGAAAAACTGTTTTTT

V: TRBV3-1
J: TRBJ1-6
size: many
D: -
CDR3: CASSQIIGNSPLHF
DNA: TGTGCCAGCAGTCAAATCATAGGGAATTCACCCCTCCACTTT

V: TRBV20-1
J: TRBJ2-2
size: many
D: -
CDR3: CSAREGRRTGELFF
DNA: TGCAGTGCTAGAGAGGGCCGGAGAACCGGGGAGCTGTTTTTT

V: TRBV5-1
J: TRBJ2-2
size: many
D: -
CDR3: CASNEGNTGELFF
DNA: TGCGCCAGCAATGAGGGGAACACCGGGGAGCTGTTTTTT

V: TRBV20-1
J: TRBJ2-3
size: many
D: -
CDR3: CSASGGGGEGIPDTQYF
DNA: TGCAGTGCTAGCGGTGGAGGGGGCGAAGGGATACCAGATACGCAGTATTTT

V: TRBV25-1
J: TRBJ2-3
size: many
D: TRBD2
CDR3: CASSPQRGGVDTQYF
DNA: TGTGCCAGCAGCCCCCAGCGGGGGGGCGTGGATACGCAGTATTTT

V: TRBV20-1
J: TRBJ1-2
size: many
D: -
CDR3: CSPAVYGYTF
DNA: TGCAGCCCGGCGGTCTATGGCTACACCTTC

V: TRBV4-2
J: TRBJ2-2
size: many
D: TRBD2
CDR3: CASSQGAAGGRHDTGELFF
DNA: TGTGCCAGCAGCCAAGGCGCAGCGGGGGGGCGTCACGACACCGGGGAGCTGTTTTTT

V: TRBV3-1
J: TRBJ1-2
size: few
D: -
CDR3: CASRNRGATDGYTF
DNA: TGTGCCAGCAGGAACCGGGGGGCAACGGATGGCTACACCTTC

V: TRBV20-1
J: TRBJ2-1
size: many
D: -
CDR3: CSAPDYNEQFF
DNA: TGCAGTGCCCCTGATTACAATGAGCAGTTCTTC

V: TRBV11-2
J: TRBJ2-5
size: -
D: TRBD2
CDR3: CASSLQGLAGAETQYF
DNA: TGTGCCAGCAGCCTCCAGGGACTAGCGGGGGCGGAGACCCAGTACTTC

V: TRBV28
J: TRBJ2-3
size: few
D: -
CDR3: CASTRQDATDTQYF
DNA: TGTGCCAGCACAAGACAGGATGCAACAGATACGCAGTATTTT

V: TRBV6-1
J: TRBJ1-2
size: -
D: -
CDR3: CASRETGTGRVSYTF
DNA: TGTGCCAGCAGAGAGACCGGGACCGGGCGGGTCAGCTACACCTTC

V: TRBV7-6
J: TRBJ2-1
size: many
D: -
CDR3: CASSLVEAHNEQFF
DNA: TGTGCCAGCAGCTTAGTTGAAGCCCACAATGAGCAGTTCTTC

V: TRBV5-1
J: TRBJ2-7
size: -
D: TRBD1
CDR3: CASSLIGTGISEQYF
DNA: TGCGCCAGCAGCTTGATCGGGACAGGGATCTCCGAGCAGTACTTC

V: TRBV6-2/TRBV6-3
J: TRBJ2-1
size: few
D: TRBD2
CDR3: CASRPILAVHNEQFF
DNA: TGTGCCAGCAGGCCCATCCTAGCGGTTCACAATGAGCAGTTCTTC

V: TRBV11-2
J: TRBJ2-5
size: many
D: -
CDR3: CASSSRLEVETQYF
DNA: TGTGCCAGCAGCAGCAGGCTAGAAGTTGAGACCCAGTACTTC

V: TRBV11-2
J: TRBJ2-3
size: many
D: TRBD2
CDR3: CASSPGLAGATDTQYF
DNA: TGTGCCAGCAGCCCCGGACTAGCGGGGGCCACAGATACGCAGTATTTT

V: TRBV6-2/TRBV6-3
J: TRBJ2-2
size: -
D: -
CDR3: CASSYGSTNTGELFF
DNA: TGTGCCAGCAGTTATGGGTCCACGAACACCGGGGAGCTGTTTTTT

V: TRBV10-3
J: TRBJ1-1
size: many
D: -
CDR3: CAISLEGGRDEAFF
DNA: TGTGCCATCAGTTTGGAGGGGGGGCGGGATGAAGCTTTCTTT

V: TRBV7-2
J: TRBJ1-2
size: many
D: TRBD1
CDR3: CASSPRQGVIYTF
DNA: TGTGCCAGCAGCCCCCGACAGGGGGTGATCTACACCTTC